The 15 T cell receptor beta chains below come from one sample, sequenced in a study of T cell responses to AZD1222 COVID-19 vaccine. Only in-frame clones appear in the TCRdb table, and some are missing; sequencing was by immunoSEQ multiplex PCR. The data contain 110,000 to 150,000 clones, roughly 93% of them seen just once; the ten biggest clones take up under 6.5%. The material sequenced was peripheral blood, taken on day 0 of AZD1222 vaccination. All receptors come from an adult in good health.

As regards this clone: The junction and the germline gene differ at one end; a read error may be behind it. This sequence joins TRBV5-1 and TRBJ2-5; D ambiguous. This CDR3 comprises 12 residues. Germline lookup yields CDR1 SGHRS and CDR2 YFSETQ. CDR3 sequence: CASRLGQETQYF. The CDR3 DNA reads TGCGCCAGCAGATTGGGTCAAGAGACCCAGTACTTC.

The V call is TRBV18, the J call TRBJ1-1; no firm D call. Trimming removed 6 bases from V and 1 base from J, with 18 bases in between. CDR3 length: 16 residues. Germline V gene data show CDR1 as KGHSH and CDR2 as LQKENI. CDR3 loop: CASSHAGGTSNTEAFF. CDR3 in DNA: TGTGCCAGCTCGCACGCGGGAGGTACTTCGAACACTGAAGCTTTCTTT.

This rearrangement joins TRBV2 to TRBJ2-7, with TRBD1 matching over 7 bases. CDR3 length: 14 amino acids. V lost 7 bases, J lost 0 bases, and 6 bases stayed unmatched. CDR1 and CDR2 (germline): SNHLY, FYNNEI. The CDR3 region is CASKYDRDSYEQYF. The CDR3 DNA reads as TGTGCCAGCAAGTACGACAGGGACTCCTACGAGCAGTACTTC.

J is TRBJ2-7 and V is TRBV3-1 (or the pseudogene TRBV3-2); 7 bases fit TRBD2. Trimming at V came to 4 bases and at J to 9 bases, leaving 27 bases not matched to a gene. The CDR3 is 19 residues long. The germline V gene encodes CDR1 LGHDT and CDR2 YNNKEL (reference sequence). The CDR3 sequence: CASSPRPRDTYGGGVGQYF. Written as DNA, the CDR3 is TGTGCCAGCAGCCCCCGCCCCCGTGATACCTACGGGGGAGGGGTCGGGCAGTACTTC.

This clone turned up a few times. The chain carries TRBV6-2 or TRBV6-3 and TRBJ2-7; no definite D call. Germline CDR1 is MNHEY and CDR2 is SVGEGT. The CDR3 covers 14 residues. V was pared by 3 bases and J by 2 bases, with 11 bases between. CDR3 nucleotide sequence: TGTGCCAGCAGTTATTCGCAGGATGCCTACGAGCAGTACTTC. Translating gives CASSYSQDAYEQYF.

The CDR3 here is CASSQQLGHRSGNTIYF. The CDR3 DNA reads as TGTGCCAGCAGCCAACAACTGGGACATCGCTCTGGAAACACCATATATTTT. The V gene is TRBV14, the J gene TRBJ1-3, with D possibly matching TRBD1 (6 bases). The V end lost 2 bases, the J end lost 0 bases, and 14 bases lay between the germline ends. The CDR3 loop spans 17 amino acids. The V gene's germline CDR1 is SGHDN and CDR2 FVKESK. The variable domain in full, with the rest retrieved from reference TRBV14 and TRBJ1-3, is EAGVTQFPSHSVIEKGQTVTLRCDPISGHDNLYWYRRVMGKEIKFLLHFVKESKQDESGMPNNRFLAERTGGTYSTLKVQPAELEDSGVYFCASSQQLGHRSGNTIYFGEGSWLTVV.

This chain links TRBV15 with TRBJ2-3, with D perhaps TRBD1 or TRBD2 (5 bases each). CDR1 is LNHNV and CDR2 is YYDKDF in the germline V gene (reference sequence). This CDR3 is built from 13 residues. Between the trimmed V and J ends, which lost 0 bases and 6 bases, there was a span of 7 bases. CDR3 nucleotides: TGTGCCACCAGCAGAGATTGGGGGGATACGCAGTATTTT. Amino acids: CATSRDWGDTQYF.

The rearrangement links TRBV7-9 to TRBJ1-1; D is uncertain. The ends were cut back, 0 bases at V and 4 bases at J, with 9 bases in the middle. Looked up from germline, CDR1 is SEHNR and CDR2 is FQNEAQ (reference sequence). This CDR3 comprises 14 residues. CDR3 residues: CASSLAYPATEAFF. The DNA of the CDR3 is TGTGCCAGCAGCTTAGCGTACCCGGCCACTGAAGCTTTCTTT. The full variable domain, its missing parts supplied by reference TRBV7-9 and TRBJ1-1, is DTGVSQNPRHKITKRGQNVTFRCDPISEHNRLYWYRQTLGQGPEFLTYFQNEAQLEKSRLLSDRFSAERPKGSFSTLEIQRTEQGDSAMYLCASSLAYPATEAFFGQGTRLTVV.

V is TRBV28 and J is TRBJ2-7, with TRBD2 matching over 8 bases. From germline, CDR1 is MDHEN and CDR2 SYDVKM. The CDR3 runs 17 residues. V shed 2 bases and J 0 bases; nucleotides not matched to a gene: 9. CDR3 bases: TGTGCCAGCAGTTTACGGGGGGGGACCCTAAGCTCCTACGAGCAGTACTTC. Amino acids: CASSLRGGTLSSYEQYF.

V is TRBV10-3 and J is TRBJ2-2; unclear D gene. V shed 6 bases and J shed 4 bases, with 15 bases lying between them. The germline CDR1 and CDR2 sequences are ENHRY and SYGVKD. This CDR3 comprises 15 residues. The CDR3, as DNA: TGTGCCATCAGCGCCGACCCAGTGGGCACCGGGGAGCTGTTTTTT. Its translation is CAISADPVGTGELFF.

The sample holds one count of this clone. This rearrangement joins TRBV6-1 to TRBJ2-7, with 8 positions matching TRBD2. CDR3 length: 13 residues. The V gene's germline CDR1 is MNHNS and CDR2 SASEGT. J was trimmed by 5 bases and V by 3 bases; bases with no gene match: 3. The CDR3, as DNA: TGTGCCAGCAGTGATTGGACTAGCAACGAGCAGTACTTC. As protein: CASSDWTSNEQYF.

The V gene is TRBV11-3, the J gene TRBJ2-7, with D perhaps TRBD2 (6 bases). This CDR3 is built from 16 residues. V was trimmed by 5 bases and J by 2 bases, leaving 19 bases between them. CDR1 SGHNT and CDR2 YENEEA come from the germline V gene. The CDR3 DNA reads TGTGCCAGCAGCGCGGAAACGGGACTCGGGACCTACGAGCAGTACTTC. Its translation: CASSAETGLGTYEQYF.

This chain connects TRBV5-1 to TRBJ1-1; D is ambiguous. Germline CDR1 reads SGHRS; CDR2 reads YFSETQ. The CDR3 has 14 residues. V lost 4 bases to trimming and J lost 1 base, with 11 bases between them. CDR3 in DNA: TGCGCCAGCAGCACGGATTACCAGAACACTGAAGCTTTCTTT. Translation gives CASSTDYQNTEAFF.

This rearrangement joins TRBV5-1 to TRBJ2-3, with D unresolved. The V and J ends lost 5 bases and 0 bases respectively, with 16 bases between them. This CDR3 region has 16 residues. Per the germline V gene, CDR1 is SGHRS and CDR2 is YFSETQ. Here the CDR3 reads CASRPRAAASTDTQYF. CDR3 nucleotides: TGCGCCAGCAGACCCCGGGCTGCGGCTAGCACAGATACGCAGTATTTT.

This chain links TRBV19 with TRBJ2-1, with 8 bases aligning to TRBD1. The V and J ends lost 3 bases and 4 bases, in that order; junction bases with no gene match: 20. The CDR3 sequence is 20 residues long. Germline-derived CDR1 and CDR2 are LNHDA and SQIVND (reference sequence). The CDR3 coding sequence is TGTGCCAGTAGTATTCGGGGGACAGGTCTCTCCGAACTGGGGTACAATGAGCAGTTCTTC. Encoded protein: CASSIRGTGLSELGYNEQFF.